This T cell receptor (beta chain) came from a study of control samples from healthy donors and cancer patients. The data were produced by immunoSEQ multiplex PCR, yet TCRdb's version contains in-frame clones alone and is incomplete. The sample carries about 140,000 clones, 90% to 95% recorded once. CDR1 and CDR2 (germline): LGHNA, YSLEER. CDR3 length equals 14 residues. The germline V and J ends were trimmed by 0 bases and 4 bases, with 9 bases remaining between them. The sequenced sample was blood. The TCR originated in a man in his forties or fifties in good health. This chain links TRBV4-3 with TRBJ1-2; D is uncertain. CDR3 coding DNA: TGCGCCAGCAGCCAAGACCGAAGTTCCTATGGCTACACCTTC. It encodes CASSQDRSSYGYTF.